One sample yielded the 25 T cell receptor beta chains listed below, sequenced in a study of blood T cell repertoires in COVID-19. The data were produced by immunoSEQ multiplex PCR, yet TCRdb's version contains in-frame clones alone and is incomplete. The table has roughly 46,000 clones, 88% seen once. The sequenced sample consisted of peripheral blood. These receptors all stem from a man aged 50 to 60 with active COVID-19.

This CDR3 reads CASSETHRDTIQYF. The DNA for the CDR3 is TGTGCCAGCAGTGAAACTCACCGGGACACCATTCAGTACTTC. The J gene is TRBJ2-4, the V gene TRBV6-1; D possibly corresponds to TRBD1 (6 bases). CDR1 is MNHNS, CDR2 SASEGT, per germline. The CDR3 contains 14 residues. V lost 2 bases and J 9 bases, leaving 14 bases between the germline ends.

This CDR3 reads CATTSGTSGYEQYF. The DNA of the CDR3 is TGTGCCACCACCTCCGGGACTAGCGGCTACGAGCAGTACTTC. This chain links TRBV6-5 with TRBJ2-7, with 11 bases lining up with TRBD2. V lost 10 bases, J lost 3 bases, and 8 bases stayed unmatched. The CDR3 covers 14 residues. The germline V gene has CDR1 MNHEY and CDR2 SVGAGI.

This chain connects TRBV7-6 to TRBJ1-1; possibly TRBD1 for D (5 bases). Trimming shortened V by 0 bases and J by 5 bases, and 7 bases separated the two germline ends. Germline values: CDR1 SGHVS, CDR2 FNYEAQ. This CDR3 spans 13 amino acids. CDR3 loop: CASSLAGVTEAFF. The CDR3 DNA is TGTGCCAGCAGCTTAGCAGGGGTTACTGAAGCTTTCTTT.

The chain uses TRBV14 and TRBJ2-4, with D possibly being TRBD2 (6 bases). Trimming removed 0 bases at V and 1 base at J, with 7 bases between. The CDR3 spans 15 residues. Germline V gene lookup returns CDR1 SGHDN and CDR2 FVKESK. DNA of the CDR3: TGTGCCAGCAGCCAAGACGGAGGGGCCAAAAACATTCAGTACTTC. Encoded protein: CASSQDGGAKNIQYF. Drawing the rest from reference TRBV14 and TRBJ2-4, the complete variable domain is EAGVTQFPSHSVIEKGQTVTLRCDPISGHDNLYWYRRVMGKEIKFLLHFVKESKQDESGMPNNRFLAERTGGTYSTLKVQPAELEDSGVYFCASSQDGGAKNIQYFGAGTRLSVL.

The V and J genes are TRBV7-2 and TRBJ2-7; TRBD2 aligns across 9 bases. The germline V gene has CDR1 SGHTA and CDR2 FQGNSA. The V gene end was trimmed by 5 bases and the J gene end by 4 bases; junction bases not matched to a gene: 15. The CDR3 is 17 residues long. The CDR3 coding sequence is TGTGCCAGCAGCCCCAGCCGGGGGGCGGGAGGGAGGTACGAGCAGTACTTC. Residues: CASSPSRGAGGRYEQYF.

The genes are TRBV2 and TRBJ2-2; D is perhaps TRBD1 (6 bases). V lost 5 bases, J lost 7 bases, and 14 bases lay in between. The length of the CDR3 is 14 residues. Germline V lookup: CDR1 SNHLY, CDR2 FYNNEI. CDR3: CASSLGAQGGELFF. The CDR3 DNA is TGTGCCAGCAGTTTGGGGGCCCAGGGCGGGGAGCTGTTTTTT.

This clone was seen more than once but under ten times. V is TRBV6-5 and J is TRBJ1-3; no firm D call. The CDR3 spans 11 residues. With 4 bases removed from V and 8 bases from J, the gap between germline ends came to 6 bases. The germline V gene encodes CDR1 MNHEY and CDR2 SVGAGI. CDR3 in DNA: TGTGCCAGCAGTTCTCTCGACACCATATATTTT. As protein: CASSSLDTIYF.

CDR3 residues: CASSRTGYGTGANVLTF. CDR3 sequence (DNA): TGTGCCAGCTCACGTACGGGCTACGGGACTGGGGCCAACGTCCTGACTTTC. The chain has TRBV18 and TRBJ2-6; D is perhaps TRBD2 (5 bases). Deletions cut 4 bases from V and 2 bases from J, with 15 bases between. The CDR3 consists of 17 residues. From germline, CDR1 is KGHSH and CDR2 LQKENI.

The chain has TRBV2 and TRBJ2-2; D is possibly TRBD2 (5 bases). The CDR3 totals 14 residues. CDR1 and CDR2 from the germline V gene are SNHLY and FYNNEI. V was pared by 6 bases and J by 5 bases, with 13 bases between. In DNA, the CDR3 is TGTGCCAGCAGGAGAGGGCTAGCTACCGGGGAGCTGTTTTTT. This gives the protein CASRRGLATGELFF.

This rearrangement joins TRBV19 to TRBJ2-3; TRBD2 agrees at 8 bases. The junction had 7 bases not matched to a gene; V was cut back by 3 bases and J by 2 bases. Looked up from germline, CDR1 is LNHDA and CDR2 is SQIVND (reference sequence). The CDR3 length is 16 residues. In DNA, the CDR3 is TGTGCCAGTAGTATCAACCTAGCGGGTCCCACAGATACGCAGTATTTT. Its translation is CASSINLAGPTDTQYF.

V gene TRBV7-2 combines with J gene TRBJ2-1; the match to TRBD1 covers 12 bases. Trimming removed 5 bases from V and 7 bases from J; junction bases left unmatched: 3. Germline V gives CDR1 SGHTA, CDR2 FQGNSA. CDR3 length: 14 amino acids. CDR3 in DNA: TGTGCCAGCAGCCGGGACAGGGGGCAAAATGAGCAGTTCTTC. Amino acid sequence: CASSRDRGQNEQFF.

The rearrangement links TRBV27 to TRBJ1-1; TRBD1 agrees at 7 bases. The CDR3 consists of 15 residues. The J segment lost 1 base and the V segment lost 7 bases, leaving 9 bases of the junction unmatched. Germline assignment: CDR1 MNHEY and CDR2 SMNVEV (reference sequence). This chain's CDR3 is CASTHTTGQNTEAFF. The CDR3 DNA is TGTGCCAGCACTCATACGACAGGGCAGAACACTGAAGCTTTCTTT.

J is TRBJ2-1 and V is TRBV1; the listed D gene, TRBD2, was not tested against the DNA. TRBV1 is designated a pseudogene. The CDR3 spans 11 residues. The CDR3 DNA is TGCACCAGCAGCCAGGAGCATGAGCAGTTCTTC. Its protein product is CTSSQEHEQFF.

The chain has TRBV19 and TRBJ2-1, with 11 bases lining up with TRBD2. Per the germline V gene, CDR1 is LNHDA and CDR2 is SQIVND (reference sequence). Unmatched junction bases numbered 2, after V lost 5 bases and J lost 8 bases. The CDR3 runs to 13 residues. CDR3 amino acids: CASSQLAGDEQFF. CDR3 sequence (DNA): TGTGCCAGTAGTCAACTAGCGGGAGATGAGCAGTTCTTC. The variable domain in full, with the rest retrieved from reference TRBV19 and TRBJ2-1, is DGGITQSPKYLFRKEGQNVTLSCEQNLNHDAMYWYRQDPGQGLRLIYYSQIVNDFQKGDIAEGYSVSREKKESFPLTVTSAQKNPTAFYLCASSQLAGDEQFFGPGTRLTVL.

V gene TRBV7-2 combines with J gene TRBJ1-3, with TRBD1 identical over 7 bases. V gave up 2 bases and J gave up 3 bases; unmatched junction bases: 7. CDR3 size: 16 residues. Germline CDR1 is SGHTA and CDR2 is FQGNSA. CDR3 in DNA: TGTGCCAGCAGCTTAAGGGGGACAGCCTATGGAAACACCATATATTTT. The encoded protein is CASSLRGTAYGNTIYF.

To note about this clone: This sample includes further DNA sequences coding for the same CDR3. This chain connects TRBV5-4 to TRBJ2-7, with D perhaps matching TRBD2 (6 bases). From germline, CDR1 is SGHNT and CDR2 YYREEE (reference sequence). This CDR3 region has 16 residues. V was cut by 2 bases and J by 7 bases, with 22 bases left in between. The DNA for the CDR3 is TGTGCCAGCAGCTTAACCAGTGGGGCTGGGGCGGGAGAGCAGTACTTC. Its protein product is CASSLTSGAGAGEQYF.

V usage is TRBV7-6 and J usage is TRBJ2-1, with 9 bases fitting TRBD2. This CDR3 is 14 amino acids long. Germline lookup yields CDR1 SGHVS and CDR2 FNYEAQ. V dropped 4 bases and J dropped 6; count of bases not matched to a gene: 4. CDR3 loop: CASSWAGGFNEQFF. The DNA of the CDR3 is TGTGCCAGCAGCTGGGCGGGGGGGTTCAATGAGCAGTTCTTC. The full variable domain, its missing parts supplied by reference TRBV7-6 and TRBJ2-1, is GAGVSQSPRYKVTKRGQDVALRCDPISGHVSLYWYRQALGQGPEFLTYFNYEAQQDKSGLPNDRFSAERPEGSISTLTIQRTEQRDSAMYRCASSWAGGFNEQFFGPGTRLTVL.

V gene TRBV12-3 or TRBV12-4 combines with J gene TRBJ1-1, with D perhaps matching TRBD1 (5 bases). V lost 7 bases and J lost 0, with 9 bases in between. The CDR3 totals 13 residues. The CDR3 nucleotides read TGTGCCAGCACCCCGACAGTGAACACTGAAGCTTTCTTT. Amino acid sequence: CASTPTVNTEAFF.

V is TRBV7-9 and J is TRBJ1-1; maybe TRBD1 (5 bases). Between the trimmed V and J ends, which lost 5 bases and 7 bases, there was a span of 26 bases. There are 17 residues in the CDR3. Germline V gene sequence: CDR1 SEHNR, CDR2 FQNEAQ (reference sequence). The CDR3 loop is CASSRRSDGQGRGEAFF. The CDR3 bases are TGTGCCAGCAGCCGTCGGTCCGACGGGCAGGGAAGGGGTGAAGCTTTCTTT.

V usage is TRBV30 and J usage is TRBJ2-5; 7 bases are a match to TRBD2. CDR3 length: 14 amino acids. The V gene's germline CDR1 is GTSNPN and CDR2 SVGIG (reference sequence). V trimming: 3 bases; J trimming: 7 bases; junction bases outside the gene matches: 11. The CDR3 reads CAWSEERGDGTQYF. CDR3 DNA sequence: TGTGCCTGGAGCGAGGAGCGGGGCGACGGGACCCAGTACTTC.

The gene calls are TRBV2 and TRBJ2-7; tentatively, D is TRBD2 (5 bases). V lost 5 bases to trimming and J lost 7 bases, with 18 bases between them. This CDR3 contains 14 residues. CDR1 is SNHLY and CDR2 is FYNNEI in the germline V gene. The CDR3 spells CASSTGRQTGEQYF. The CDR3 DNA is TGTGCCAGCAGTACGGGCCGGCAGACGGGGGAGCAGTACTTC.

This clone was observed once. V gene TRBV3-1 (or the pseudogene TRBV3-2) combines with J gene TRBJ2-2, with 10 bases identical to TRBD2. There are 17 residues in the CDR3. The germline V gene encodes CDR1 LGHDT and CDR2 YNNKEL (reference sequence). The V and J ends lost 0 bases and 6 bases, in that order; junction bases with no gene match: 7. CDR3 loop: CASSQEMASGSSGELFF. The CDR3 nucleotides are TGTGCCAGCAGCCAAGAAATGGCTAGCGGGAGTTCCGGGGAGCTGTTTTTT.

The CDR3 reads CASSLGAPDTQYF. In DNA, the CDR3 is TGTGCCAGCAGCTTAGGGGCCCCAGATACGCAGTATTTT. The chain combines TRBV5-5 with TRBJ2-3, with a weak D call TRBD1 (5 bases). V was pared by 2 bases and J by 4 bases, with 8 bases between. The length of the CDR3 is 13 residues. Germline values: CDR1 SGHKS, CDR2 YYEKEE (reference sequence).

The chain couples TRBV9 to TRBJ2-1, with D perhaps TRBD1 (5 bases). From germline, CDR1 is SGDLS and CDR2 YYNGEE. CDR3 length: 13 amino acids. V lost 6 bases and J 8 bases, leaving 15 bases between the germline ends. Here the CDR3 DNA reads TGTGCCAGCACCAACCCAGGGAAGGATGAGCAGTTCTTC. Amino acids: CASTNPGKDEQFF.

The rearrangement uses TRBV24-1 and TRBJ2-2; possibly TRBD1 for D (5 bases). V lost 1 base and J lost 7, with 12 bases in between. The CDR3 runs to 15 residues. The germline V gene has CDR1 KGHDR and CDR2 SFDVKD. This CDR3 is CATSDFGRVIGELFF. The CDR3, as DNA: TGTGCCACCAGTGATTTCGGCAGGGTAATCGGGGAGCTGTTTTTT.